A selection of T cell receptor beta chains follows, all from one sample in a study of tumour-infiltrating T cells in Burkitt lymphoma. Measured with immunoSEQ multiplex PCR; TCRdb has only the in-frame clones, and not every one. The data contain 5,000 to 7,500 clones, 85% of them seen just once; the ten biggest clones take up 9.5% to 12%. The sequencing sample was made of tumor tissue. The receptors here all came from a human donor with Burkitt lymphoma. The conserved cysteine and the conserved F or W are not part of the CDR3 here. The D gene is left open where the match is weak.

d_gene: TRBD1; v_gene: TRBV7-6; CDR3aa: ASSFGTVHNYGYT
d_gene: .; v_gene: TRBV5-8; CDR3aa: ASSRDTSYEQY
d_gene: TRBD1; v_gene: TRBV7-9; CDR3aa: ASSLARDRAGEQY
d_gene: .; v_gene: TRBV7-2; CDR3aa: ASSFTWGRGHSPLH
d_gene: .; v_gene: TRBV27; CDR3aa: ASTFGAANTGELF
d_gene: .; v_gene: TRBV7-7; CDR3aa: ASSTDTAQETQY
d_gene: .; v_gene: TRBV5-6; CDR3aa: ASSPTRTARLNEQY
d_gene: .; v_gene: TRBV6-5; CDR3aa: ASSSQGTGEQY
d_gene: .; v_gene: TRBV6-1; CDR3aa: ASGNGMVGNTIY
d_gene: .; v_gene: TRBV9; CDR3aa: ASSVFVGLSTGELF
d_gene: .; v_gene: TRBV19; CDR3aa: ASSMIGGEETQY
d_gene: .; v_gene: TRBV2; CDR3aa: ASSEDREPQH
d_gene: TRBD1; v_gene: TRBV27; CDR3aa: TSSLSLPGQGARTGELF
d_gene: TRBD1; v_gene: TRBV27; CDR3aa: ASTSRQGSSREQY
d_gene: .; v_gene: TRBV4-1; CDR3aa: ASSLIREGTEAF
d_gene: TRBD1; v_gene: TRBV10-1; CDR3aa: ASKTGSWGSGANVLT
d_gene: TRBD2; v_gene: TRBV7-2; CDR3aa: ASSLGTSGSQETQY
d_gene: TRBD2; v_gene: TRBV9; CDR3aa: ASSAGLANSYEQY
d_gene: .; v_gene: TRBV6-5; CDR3aa: ASSYSPRRTYEQY
d_gene: .; v_gene: TRBV7-8; CDR3aa: ASSLRVLNEKLF
d_gene: TRBD1; v_gene: TRBV5-4; CDR3aa: ASSPPRQGASGANVLT
d_gene: TRBD2; v_gene: TRBV28; CDR3aa: ASSSTSGRANEQF
d_gene: .; v_gene: TRBV5-1; CDR3aa: ASSFLGGDTEAF
d_gene: .; v_gene: TRBV10-3; CDR3aa: AAFRLRESINYGYT
d_gene: TRBD1; v_gene: TRBV25-1; CDR3aa: AGGIGQGEGGTEAF
d_gene: .; v_gene: TRBV7-9; CDR3aa: ASSLMFPEGAF
d_gene: .; v_gene: TRBV19; CDR3aa: ASSPPGPSSGNTIY
d_gene: TRBD1; v_gene: TRBV6-6; CDR3aa: ASSYSGQGAGELF
d_gene: TRBD1; v_gene: TRBV15; CDR3aa: ATSRDGDSKTQY
d_gene: .; v_gene: TRBV6-5; CDR3aa: ASSYPGSTEAF
d_gene: .; v_gene: TRBV27; CDR3aa: ASSPYLQNYGYT
d_gene: .; v_gene: TRBV29-1; CDR3aa: SVGGGLETQY
d_gene: .; v_gene: TRBV14; CDR3aa: ASSQPTTGPLSSYEQY
d_gene: .; v_gene: TRBV27; CDR3aa: ASSYRGAIYEQY
d_gene: .; v_gene: TRBV9; CDR3aa: ASSVAPIYELGVSYNEQF
d_gene: .; v_gene: TRBV5-1; CDR3aa: ASRAGQLSGPDTQY
d_gene: .; v_gene: TRBV5-1; CDR3aa: ASSSGTVINTGELF
d_gene: TRBD1; v_gene: TRBV9; CDR3aa: AHGSGDRHYTEAF
d_gene: .; v_gene: TRBV11-2; CDR3aa: ASSPSGDIQY
d_gene: TRBD1; v_gene: TRBV4-1; CDR3aa: ASSQGQGAGANVLT